This T cell receptor (beta chain) was captured by sequencing in a study of early T cells in non-severe SARS-CoV-2 infection. Broader study findings: Lookups in VDJdb leaned toward anti-spike CD8 responses and missed private and CD4 specificities.

Concerning this clonotype itself: The antigen remains unidentified.

The CDR3 is 20 residues long. CDR1 MGHRA and CDR2 YSYEKL come from the germline V gene. Trimming at V came to 0 bases and at J to 4 bases, leaving 16 bases not matched to a gene. Via MiXCR, TCRdb re-called the 5' RACE reads, giving one row per CDR3 protein. The profile covers roughly 16,000 distinct CDR3 sequences, with 4.5% to 6% appearing a single time and about 6.3% taken by the ten largest. The rearrangement joins TRBV4-1 to TRBJ2-3, with 10 bases fitting TRBD2. The sequences come from whole blood, collected at baseline. The sequence was obtained from an adult who was a healthcare worker with PCR-confirmed SARS-CoV-2 infection or an uninfected control (not recorded which). CDR3 nucleotides: TGCGCCAGCAGCCAAGAGCCAGCGGGGGGGTTTTTTCGTATCTCAGATACGCAGTATTTT. It translates to CASSQEPAGGFFRISDTQYF.